These 9 T cell receptor beta chains were sequenced from one sample in a study of blood T cells in healthy people across ages. It was with a sample-barcoded 5' primer and a J-beta primer mix that a second PCR of about 6 to 11 cycles was run. TCRdb used MiXCR to reprocess the 5' RACE reads, holding one entry per CDR3 protein. The sample lists about 730,000 distinct CDR3 sequences; roughly 44% were seen once. The source material was blood. The receptors derive from a woman aged 60-70 years in good health.

As concerns this clonotype: A read error may account for a junction end that differs from germline. The chain joins TRBV20-1 to TRBJ1-2; 7 nucleotides agree with TRBD1. The CDR3 consists of 13 residues. Germline V gene sequence: CDR1 DFQATT, CDR2 SNEGSKA (reference sequence). In nucleotides, the CDR3 is TGCAGTGCTCCTCTACAGGGGAACTATGACTACACCTTC. Its protein product is CSAPLQGNYDYTF.

The V gene is TRBV20-1, the J gene TRBJ1-4; the match to TRBD1 covers 8 bases. The CDR3 is made up of 15 amino acids. Losses at the gene ends were 5 bases for V and 12 bases for J; bases not matched to a gene: 17. Germline loops: CDR1 DFQATT, CDR2 SNEGSKA (reference sequence). CDR3 DNA: TGCAGTGCTCCTCGACCCCTATTACAGGGGGGGCAACTGTTTTTT. This translates into CSAPRPLLQGGQLFF.

This clonotype showed up just a few times. The CDR3 DNA is TGTGCCAGCAGCTCGGGACGGTCACCCCTCCACTTT. This gives the protein CASSSGRSPLHF. The J gene is TRBJ1-6, the V gene TRBV12-3 or TRBV12-4; D possibly corresponds to TRBD1 (5 bases). Trimming cost V 6 bases and J 10 bases, with 10 bases left between them. The CDR3 totals 12 residues.

This clonotype was seen more than once but under ten times. The chain recombines TRBV3-1 with TRBJ2-6; a weak D match, TRBD1 (5 bases). Germline CDR1 is LGHDT and CDR2 is YNNKEL (reference sequence). V shed 2 bases and J shed 0 bases, with 8 bases lying between them. The CDR3 is 16 residues long. CDR3 region: CASSQTGFSGANVLTF. In nucleotides, the CDR3 is TGTGCCAGCAGCCAAACAGGTTTCTCTGGGGCCAACGTCCTGACTTTC.

V and J are TRBV20-1 and TRBJ1-4; D may be TRBD1 (5 bases). The germline CDR1 and CDR2 sequences are DFQATT and SNEGSKA (reference sequence). V was clipped by 2 bases and J by 0 bases, with 13 bases between them. The CDR3 sequence is 16 residues long. In nucleotides, the CDR3 is TGCAGTGCTAGAAGAGGGGCAGCAACAACTAATGAAAAACTGTTTTTT. Translating it yields CSARRGAATTNEKLFF.

In its sample, this clonotype was seen many times. This chain links TRBV6-5 with TRBJ2-5; 7 nucleotides align to TRBD2. The germline V gene has CDR1 MNHEY and CDR2 SVGAGI. After removal of 1 base from V and 5 bases from J, the junction contained 4 bases not matched to a gene. The CDR3 is made up of 14 amino acids. The CDR3 DNA is TGTGCCAGCAGTTACTATAAGGGAGGGGAGACCCAGTACTTC. Protein: CASSYYKGGETQYF.

The DNA for the CDR3 is TGTGCCAGCAGCCGGGGGTTTTCAGAGACCCAGTACTTC. This translates into CASSRGFSETQYF. The chain couples TRBV7-2 to TRBJ2-5; D may be TRBD2 (6 bases). Germline V lookup: CDR1 SGHTA, CDR2 FQGNSA. The CDR3 runs 13 residues. V lost 5 bases and J lost 4, with 11 bases in between.

This clonotype was seen a handful of times. The V call is TRBV3-1, the J call TRBJ2-3; the D is unclear. V lost 0 bases and J 5 bases, leaving 12 bases between the germline ends. There are 15 residues in the CDR3. Germline loops: CDR1 LGHDT, CDR2 YNNKEL (reference sequence). CDR3 nucleotide sequence: TGTGCCAGCAGCCAAGACTCGAGACACCTAGATACGCAGTATTTT. This gives the protein CASSQDSRHLDTQYF.

Comments on this clonotype: Sequence at one end of the junction differs from germline and may be a read error. This chain links TRBV7-7 with TRBJ2-1; 11 bases fit TRBD2. The CDR3 contains 18 residues. Looked up from germline, CDR1 is SSHAT and CDR2 is FNYEAQ (reference sequence). Written as DNA, the CDR3 is TGTGCTAGCAGCTTAGCTCTTCCCGGGACTAGCGGTCACAATGAGCAGTTCTTC. Residues: CASSLALPGTSGHNEQFF.